This record looks at one T cell receptor beta chain sequence and its context. This specimen belongs to a study of blood T cell repertoires in COVID-19. Looking at the study overall: Both acute and convalescent COVID-19 samples were obtained from the United States, Italy and Spain.

Original processing notes: Estimated nucleated cell counts came from reference gene primer amplification. Assay used: immunoSEQ multiplex PCR; TCRdb lists only in-frame clones, some missing. The V and J calls and the clone size are those of that table, but D and trimming were determined from the DNA. Counted here are around 140,000 clones, 86% occurring once; the ten biggest clones make up approximately 8.2%. The CDR3 runs 14 residues. From germline, CDR1 is SGDLS and CDR2 YYNGEE. With 3 bases clipped from V and 2 bases from J, the junction kept 3 bases outside the gene matches. The TCR was taken from a woman aged 55-70 years with acute or convalescent COVID-19. The chain recombines TRBV9 with TRBJ2-7; TRBD1 agrees at 9 bases. Sequences were obtained from peripheral blood. The CDR3 region has the DNA TGTGCCAGCAGCGCTACAGGGGGCCCCTACGAGCAGTACTTC. Residues: CASSATGGPYEQYF.